These 11 T cell receptor beta chains were all obtained from the same sample, sequenced in a study of response to subunit inactivated influenza vaccine. TCRdb independently ran MiXCR on the RT-PCR reads; one entry per CDR3 protein. The sample yields around 850,000 distinct CDR3 sequences, around 20% seen once. The sequenced sample was PBMCs from blood, obtained less than 6 days after vaccination. These receptors originate from a man between 45 and 60 years old who received an inactivated influenza vaccine.

The rearrangement uses TRBV9 and TRBJ2-7; the match to TRBD1 covers 8 bases. With 2 bases clipped from V and 3 bases from J, the junction kept 4 bases outside the gene matches. Looked up from germline, CDR1 is SGDLS and CDR2 is YYNGEE. The CDR3 length is 14 residues. The CDR3 coding sequence is TGTGCCAGCAGCGTGGGACAGGACAACTACGAGCAGTACTTC. It codes for CASSVGQDNYEQYF.

This clonotype was seen a handful of times. The chain employs TRBV5-1 and TRBJ1-1, with no clear D. In germline, CDR1 is SGHRS, CDR2 YFSETQ. The V and J ends lost 2 bases and 6 bases respectively, with 8 bases between them. The CDR3 is 12 residues long. CDR3 protein: CASSLETSEAFF. In nucleotides, the CDR3 is TGCGCCAGCAGCTTAGAGACTTCTGAAGCTTTCTTT.

This chain connects TRBV19 to TRBJ2-5; TRBD1 agrees at 9 bases. The germline CDR1 and CDR2 sequences are LNHDA and SQIVND (reference sequence). V lost 3 bases, J lost 5 bases, and 1 base stayed unmatched. The CDR3 loop spans 13 amino acids. CDR3: CASSMTGGETQYF. The CDR3 DNA reads as TGTGCCAGTAGTATGACAGGGGGGGAGACCCAGTACTTC.

V usage is TRBV29-1 and J usage is TRBJ2-5, with a tentative D call TRBD1 (5 bases). This CDR3 comprises 14 residues. The V end lost 3 bases, the J end lost 0 bases, and 11 bases lay between the germline ends. Germline-derived CDR1 and CDR2 are SQVTM and ANQGSEA. CDR3 sequence reads: CSVDWGADQETQYF. As DNA, the CDR3 is TGCAGCGTTGACTGGGGCGCGGACCAAGAGACCCAGTACTTC.

The genes are TRBV6-5 and TRBJ1-3, with TRBD1 as a possible D gene (5 bases). V lost 4 bases and J lost 0, with 13 bases in between. Looked up from germline, CDR1 is MNHEY and CDR2 is SVGAGI. This CDR3 has 16 residues. The CDR3, as DNA: TGTGCCAGCAGTTGGACGCCAGGGACCTCTGGAAACACCATATATTTT. Translating gives CASSWTPGTSGNTIYF.

The V gene is TRBV25-1, the J gene TRBJ2-2, with D tentatively TRBD1 (6 bases). Trimming shortened V by 7 bases and J by 4 bases, and 10 bases separated the two germline ends. Per the germline V gene, CDR1 is MGHDK and CDR2 is SYGVNS. This CDR3 region has 13 residues. The CDR3 DNA reads TGTGCCAGCACCCACAGGGCCACCGGGGAGCTGTTTTTT. It yields the protein CASTHRATGELFF.

This chain connects TRBV20-1 to TRBJ1-2; 12 positions agree with TRBD1. CDR3 length equals 16 residues. Germline CDR1 reads DFQATT; CDR2 reads SNEGSKA (reference sequence). V was clipped by 6 bases and J by 7 bases; unmatched bases: 15. The DNA of the CDR3 is TGCAGTGCAAGCCCTGGGACAGGGGGCAGAGTAGGTGGCTACACCTTC. As protein: CSASPGTGGRVGGYTF.

This clonotype appeared a few times. The chain links TRBV20-1 to TRBJ2-1; D remains unclear. The germline V gene encodes CDR1 DFQATT and CDR2 SNEGSKA (reference sequence). The CDR3 totals 14 residues. Deletions cut 5 bases from V and 8 bases from J, with 19 bases between. CDR3 region: CSAYSPERTDEQFF. The CDR3 DNA sequence: TGCAGTGCTTATAGTCCAGAGAGGACCGATGAGCAGTTCTTC.

This clonotype was observed a few times. V is TRBV7-9 and J is TRBJ1-2; D is undetermined. The CDR3 contains 14 residues. Germline CDR1 reads SEHNR; CDR2 reads FQNEAQ (reference sequence). The germline V and J ends were trimmed by 1 base and 1 base, with 7 bases remaining between them. The CDR3 sequence is CASSLGEINYGYTF. The CDR3 DNA follows: TGTGCCAGCAGCTTAGGTGAAATTAACTATGGCTACACCTTC.

The V and J genes are TRBV10-2 and TRBJ2-1; D is uncertain. CDR1 and CDR2 (germline): WSHSY, SAAADI. Between the trimmed V and J ends, which lost 4 bases and 10 bases, there was a span of 8 bases. The CDR3 totals 11 residues. Here the CDR3 DNA reads TGCGCCAGCAGTGGACAATGGGAGCAGTTCTTC. Amino acid sequence: CASSGQWEQFF.

This clonotype was found a few times. V usage is TRBV6-2 or TRBV6-3 and J usage is TRBJ2-7; no clear D. Trimming pared 6 bases from V and 3 bases from J, leaving 15 bases between. CDR3 length equals 14 residues. Germline-derived CDR1 and CDR2 are MNHEY and SVGEGT. CDR3 DNA: TGTGCCAGCAGCCCAATGCTTCTTTACTACGAGCAGTACTTC. Protein: CASSPMLLYYEQYF.